This TCR beta chain is from a study of beta chain features in type 1 diabetes listed by TCRdb under 2018. At the level of the whole study: Mean age, gender distribution, total cell number and subset yield were not different between patients and healthy donors. A total of about 100 million sorted cells were examined across all samples, and RNA yield correlated strongly with the number of cells per subset. The study compared the TCRB repertoires of sorted circulating CD4+ T cell subsets in recently diagnosed type 1 diabetes patients with those in matched healthy donors. Naive and central memory subsets were obtained from all 30 or so donors, but regulatory and stem cell-like memory subsets were isolated from only 8 patients and roughly eight healthy donors. The research as a whole found: Shorter templates might be favored by PCR, yet because patient and control samples were amplified and corrected together, any such skew would affect both groups equally. Only small numbers of individuals were included in the HLA sub-analyses, which left unresolved whether HLA type had any influence on TCRB rearrangement. Sequencing cDNA rather than genomic DNA could over-represent highly expressing activated cells, although activation and CD3 levels did not differ between groups. Type 1 diabetes patients showed a moderate but significant shortening of TCRB CDR3 length in all four CD4+ subsets. Naive, central memory and regulatory TCRB repertoires appeared to be more similar among patients than among healthy donors. At VDJ recombination sites, type 1 diabetes patients had fewer insertions and more deleted nucleotides, which implies abnormalities in thymic rearrangement.

The High Capacity cDNA Reverse Transcription Kit was used to reverse transcribe all of the isolated RNA, meaning that expressed TCRB transcripts were what got sequenced. Naive, central memory and regulatory T cell samples underwent deep immunoSEQ sequencing, averaging around 3.7 million total reads per sample. Sorted cells were lysed in RLT buffer, and RNA was extracted using DNase-treated RNeasy Micro or Mini kits according to cell number. To prevent cross-contamination, each cell subset was processed individually, whereas patient and healthy donor samples were processed jointly. Using the immunoSEQ multiplex PCR, TCRB sequences were amplified from cDNA into 87-bp fragments spanning the CDR3 region. Amplicons were sequenced on the Illumina HiSeq platform. On the study's bioinformatics: Synthetic template baselines were used to correct PCR bias computationally, reads within Hamming distance 2 were collapsed together, and singletons that could not be merged were discarded. Reads were aligned to IMGT to assign V, D and J genes, CDR3 length, and insertions or deletions at six rearrangement sites. Clonotype counts were normalized to sorted cell number within each subset before computing true diversity and Gini coefficients with the tcR R package. The overlap coefficient, calculated on TCRB nucleotide sequences, was used to quantify repertoire sharing. As a proxy for the pre-selection repertoire, out-of-frame TCRB sequences from naive cells were analyzed. TCRdb carries this immuneACCESS record with in-frame sequences only. Its versions omit some clonotypes, under half of them owing to an unresolved V gene in the studies checked, with the rest unexplained. V, J and clone size are taken as reported in that table, and D and trimming were inferred from the DNA itself. The sample table contains about 360,000 clones; only one count was recorded for roughly 13% of them. The biggest ten clones account for about 0.01% of the sample.

Reading the germline V gene gives CDR1 SQVTM and CDR2 ANQGSEA. V is shortened by 7 bases, J by 5 bases, and the region joining them spans 14 bases. The CDR3 starts with the cysteine, ends with the phenylalanine, and has 12 residues. The DNA shown is the 36-base CDR3, in frame from base 1. In its sample, this clone was seen a few times. Which antigen it targets is not known. There are no base qualities to consult, and no much larger clone falls within one base. A single peripheral blood draw of around 0.11 L on average was collected from each donor into heparinised tubes. A BD FACSAria II was used to sort naive, central memory, regulatory and stem cell-like memory CD4+ T cells with a panel that included CD45RO, CCR7, CD25, CD127, CD95 and CD27. Every sorted population had a purity above 95%. PBMCs were isolated immediately by Lymphoprep density gradient centrifugation and stained directly without culture. So that batch effects would be minimized, each experiment stained and sorted samples in pairs, pairing one healthy donor with one patient.

The sequence was obtained from a young woman with type 1 diabetes. The chain is assembled from TRBV29-1 and TRBJ2-5; D gene: possibly TRBD2, on 7 matching bases. Source material: naive CD4+ T cells from blood. The cell subset or site tag for this specimen amounts to: true naive CD4+ T cells. The DNA sequence is TGCAGCGACCGGGGGGCGGATGAGACCCAGTACTTC. Its protein is CSDRGADETQYF.